This T cell receptor (beta chain) was recovered during a study of blood T cells in healthy people across ages (dated by TCRdb to about 2015). Regarding the study in general: In model experiments, template switching captured roughly one uniquely barcoded TCR beta cDNA molecule for every two T cells. The study measured age-related changes in TCR beta repertoire diversity using deep sequencing normalized with unique cDNA molecular identifiers. The donors were divided into four age groups: young (average approximately 17 years), middle-aged (about 40), aged (roughly 60) and long-lived (about 90). To avoid experimental bias, donors of different ages were spread randomly across the sequencing lanes. The study analyzed two additional independent replicas of 1 million unique cDNA reads from the same blood draw for two donors, one aged 18 to 30 and one aged 80 or older. Overall study results and their limits: Observed TCR beta diversity per million T cells fell roughly linearly with age, and a significant reduction was already apparent by age about 36. The CMV infection status of donors was not known, potentially confounding age-related changes in expanded clonotypes. Because profiling used bulk unsorted PBMCs, naive and antigen-experienced compartments could not be compared conclusively. A strong correlation was found between observed TCR beta diversity and the percentage of naive T cells measured by flow cytometry. Estimates of total diversity based on one million sequenced T cells were regarded as lower bounds and as underestimates. The long-lived group showed more naive CD4+ T cells, fewer expanded clones and increased TCR diversity than the aged group, suggesting age selection.

The donors were roughly 40 Caucasian individuals from Russia, aged 6 to 90 years, who were systemically healthy. Each donor gave ten milliliters of peripheral blood, collected into EDTA-treated Vacutainer tubes. Ficoll-Paque density-gradient centrifugation was used to isolate PBMCs, with at least 6.5 million per sample. Trizol reagent was used to extract total RNA from the PBMCs, yielding at least 5.5 micrograms per sample. For every donor, flow cytometry on a PBMC aliquot measured the percentage of naive CD45RAhigh/CD27high T cells. Library creation used 5' RACE. A second PCR of roughly 7 to 12 cycles was run with a J-beta primer mix and a sample-barcoded 5' primer. A template-switch 5' adaptor carrying 12 random nucleotides introduced a unique molecular identifier onto each TCR beta cDNA molecule. Each sample yielded at least 2.5 million CDR3-containing paired-end reads. First-strand cDNA was synthesized from all RNA with the Mint cDNA synthesis kit, primed by a TRBC-specific oligonucleotide. After uracil-DNA glycosylase treatment, a first 18-cycle PCR used universal primers M1SS and BC2_uni_R on all cDNA. The study's processing was this. Normalization of each sample was performed by random selection of 1 million high-quality reads, each carrying a distinct molecular identifier. Instead of being binned into consensus sequences, reads with shared molecular identifiers were discarded. CDR3 identification, clonotype clustering and error correction used MiTCR with a Q25 quality threshold and the strictest error-elimination algorithm. A nonparametric unseen species model with Euler transformation was used to estimate a lower bound on total TCR beta diversity. The public reads were quality trimmed at Q25 with fastp and then assembled into clones with MiXCR by TCRdb, keeping productive beta chains. Every CDR3 protein is listed once, alongside the most common genes and DNA of its rows. The V and J calls and clone size come from TCRdb's table, not from the authors' own analysis. The sample table contains approximately 1,700,000 distinct CDR3 sequences; only one count was recorded for around 42% of them. The ten most abundant clones make up roughly 23% of the sample.

This clonotype was seen more than once but under ten times. Its antigen remains unidentified. Base qualities are not provided; no much larger clone lies one nucleotide away. Taken from the germline V gene, the CDR1 and CDR2 loops are ENHRY and SYGVKD. The cysteine opens and the phenylalanine closes a CDR3 of 14 amino acids. Only the CDR3 part of the read is kept: 42 bases, read in frame from the first base. V is pruned by 6 bases and J by 2 bases, leaving 5 bases of the junction without a gene match. The sequence is built from TRBV10-3 and TRBJ2-7, with 9 bases aligning to TRBD1. The sequence was obtained from a human donor in good health. The sequencing input was blood. DNA sequence: TGTGCCATCAGGCTACAGGGGGCGACCTACGAGCAGTACTTC. Translated, it gives CAIRLQGATYEQYF.